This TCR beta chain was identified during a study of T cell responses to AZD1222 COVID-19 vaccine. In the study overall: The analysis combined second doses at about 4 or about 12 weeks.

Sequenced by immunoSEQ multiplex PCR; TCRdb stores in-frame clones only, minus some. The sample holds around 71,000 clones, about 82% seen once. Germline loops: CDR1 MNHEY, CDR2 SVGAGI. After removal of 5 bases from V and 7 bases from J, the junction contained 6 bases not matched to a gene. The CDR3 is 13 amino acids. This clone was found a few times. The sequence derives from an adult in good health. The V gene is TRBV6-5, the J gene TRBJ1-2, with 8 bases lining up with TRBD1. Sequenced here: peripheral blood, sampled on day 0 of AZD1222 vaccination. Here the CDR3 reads CASSRQGKSGYTF. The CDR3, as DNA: TGTGCCAGCAGTAGACAGGGGAAGTCTGGCTACACCTTC.